This section outlines one T cell receptor beta chain sequence together with its context. The sample originates from a study of blood T cell repertoires in COVID-19. V lost 0 bases and J lost 7, with 11 bases in between. The CDR3 is 13 amino acids. CDR1 and CDR2 from the germline V gene are SGHRS and YFSETQ. The assay was immunoSEQ multiplex PCR, and TCRdb's table has in-frame clones only and misses some. Of some 500,000 clones in the sample, roughly 91% were seen once. Sequenced material: peripheral blood. The sequence was collected from a woman in her forties or fifties with COVID-19, enrolled during active disease. The chain is built from TRBV5-1 and TRBJ2-7; D might be TRBD1 (6 bases). CDR3 bases: TGCGCCAGCAGCTTGGACAGGGTCGGGGAGCAGTACTTC. Translating it yields CASSLDRVGEQYF.